One sample yielded the 14 T cell receptor beta chains listed below, sequenced in a study of CD8+ T cells in alopecia areata. Sequencing relied on a cDNA template that was reverse transcribed from extracted RNA. This table comes from immunoSEQ multiplex PCR, and its TCRdb copy is limited to in-frame clones, with some not included. The table includes some 4,000 clones, around 57% detected once. The sample's treatment: oral pan-JAK inhibitor, 5-10 mg twice daily. Patients with alopecia areata provided lesional scalp punch biopsies as well as peripheral blood. Sequenced here: skin, sampled at week 4, from a patient treated with tofacitinib. All receptors derive from a human donor with alopecia areata.

This clone was recorded once. The chain joins TRBV7-9 to TRBJ2-3, with D possibly being TRBD2 (5 bases). Trimming removed 7 bases at V and 2 bases at J, with 19 bases between. The CDR3 has 16 amino acids. The V gene's germline CDR1 is SEHNR and CDR2 FQNEAQ (reference sequence). CDR3 bases: TGTGCCAGCATATCCCTGGGAGCGTCTTACACAGATACGCAGTATTTT. Its protein product is CASISLGASYTDTQYF.

This clone was detected only a few times. V usage is TRBV4-1 and J usage is TRBJ2-1; D remains ambiguous. Germline-derived CDR1 and CDR2 are MGHRA and YSYEKL. V dropped 1 base and J dropped 7 bases, with 11 bases sitting between them. This CDR3 has 14 amino acids. CDR3 DNA: TGCGCCAGCAGCCAAGCTGTCATAGCTAATGAGCAGTTCTTC. Amino acid sequence: CASSQAVIANEQFF.

This clone was found a few times. This chain connects TRBV6-5 to TRBJ2-5; D remains unclear. The J call may not be correct, given that the DNA end is closer to TRBJ2-7. Per germline, CDR1 MNHEY and CDR2 SVGAGI. This CDR3 contains 12 residues. DNA of the CDR3: TGTGCCAGCAGGACCGGCGGCTACGAGCAGTACTTC. Protein sequence: CASRTGGYEQYF.

This chain joins TRBV7-6 and TRBJ2-2; a possible D gene is TRBD1 (7 bases). Germline assignment: CDR1 SGHVS and CDR2 FNYEAQ. CDR3 size: 19 residues. The V gene lost 5 bases and the J gene lost 5 bases, with 27 bases spanning the gap. The DNA for the CDR3 is TGTGCCAGCAGCCGGGGGACGTCGGGACAGATTATAAGAACCGGGGAGCTGTTTTTT. Translation: CASSRGTSGQIIRTGELFF.

This clone was counted only a few times. The chain combines TRBV30 with TRBJ2-1; D is possibly TRBD1 (6 bases). V shed 0 bases and J shed 7 bases, with 13 bases lying between them. CDR3 length: 14 amino acids. The germline V gene has CDR1 GTSNPN and CDR2 SVGIG (reference sequence). CDR3 sequence: CAWSVGVGANEQFF. CDR3 in DNA: TGTGCCTGGAGTGTAGGCGTGGGGGCGAATGAGCAGTTCTTC. The full variable domain, with the rest looked up from reference TRBV30 and TRBJ2-1, is SQTIHQWPATLVQPVGSPLSLECTVEGTSNPNLYWYRQAAGRGLQLLFYSVGIGQISSEVPQNLSASRPQDRQFILSSKKLLLSDSGFYLCAWSVGVGANEQFFGPGTRLTVL.

The chain links TRBV7-8 to TRBJ2-1; the match to TRBD1 covers 8 bases. CDR1 and CDR2 (germline): SGHVS, FQNEAQ. The J segment lost 9 bases and the V segment lost 4 bases, leaving 11 bases of the junction unmatched. CDR3 length: 15 amino acids. The CDR3 loop reads CASSSVTRGHSEQFF. DNA of the CDR3: TGTGCCAGCAGCTCGGTAACCAGGGGGCATAGTGAGCAGTTCTTC. Variable domain in full (rest from reference TRBV7-8 and TRBJ2-1): GAGVSQSPRYKVAKRGQDVALRCDPISGHVSLFWYQQALGQGPEFLTYFQNEAQLDKSGLPSDRFFAERPEGSVSTLKIQRTQQEDSAVYLCASSSVTRGHSEQFFGPGTRLTVL.

The V call is TRBV7-9, the J call TRBJ2-5; D is unresolved. The germline gives CDR1 SEHNR, CDR2 FQNEAQ (reference sequence). Trimming left V 5 bases short and J 5 bases short, with 24 bases between. The CDR3 runs to 17 residues. Here the CDR3 DNA reads TGTGCCAGCAGCCTTAGAGAGAGGCTTGGGGTGGCGGAGACCCAGTACTTC. Translated: CASSLRERLGVAETQYF.

The rearrangement uses TRBV7-2 and TRBJ2-5; 9 bases are a match to TRBD1. TRBJ2-7 explains the end of the DNA better; the J call may be wrong. The CDR3 is made up of 13 amino acids. CDR1 SGHTA and CDR2 FQGNSA come from the germline V gene. The CDR3 region has the DNA TGTGCCAGCTCGGGACAGGGAATTGGCGAGCAGTACTTC. It translates to CASSGQGIGEQYF.

In this sample, this clone turned up a few times. This chain connects TRBV6-5 to TRBJ2-7, with 8 bases lining up with TRBD2. Trimming at V came to 2 bases and at J to 5 bases, leaving 5 bases not matched to a gene. This CDR3 comprises 14 residues. In germline, CDR1 is MNHEY, CDR2 SVGAGI. For the CDR3, the DNA is TGTGCCAGCAGTTACCTCGCGGGAGGCCACGAGCAGTACTTC. It codes for CASSYLAGGHEQYF.

CDR3 sequence reads: CASSLEAGVGSPLHF. As DNA, the CDR3 is TGTGCCAGCAGCTTAGAGGCAGGGGTGGGATCACCCCTCCACTTT. V and J are TRBV7-9 and TRBJ1-6, with a possible D match to TRBD1 (6 bases). V was clipped by 1 base and J by 10 bases, with 14 bases between them. The CDR3 length is 15 residues. Germline V gives CDR1 SEHNR, CDR2 FQNEAQ (reference sequence).

The chain links TRBV7-2 to TRBJ2-7; D is ambiguous. This CDR3 spans 15 amino acids. Germline V lookup: CDR1 SGHTA, CDR2 FQGNSA. The ends were cut back, 1 base at V and 0 bases at J, with 10 bases in the middle. The CDR3 region has the DNA TGTGCCAGCAGCTTAGTAAGGCTGAGCTCCTACGAGCAGTACTTC. Encoded protein: CASSLVRLSSYEQYF.

The chain employs TRBV6-1 and TRBJ2-1; D may match TRBD1 or TRBD2 (6 bases each). V lost 7 bases to trimming and J lost 8 bases, with 18 bases between them. The length of the CDR3 is 14 residues. Germline V lookup: CDR1 MNHNS, CDR2 SASEGT. CDR3 protein: CASTRGRIIDEQFF. CDR3 DNA sequence: TGTGCCAGCACACGGGGGCGCATAATCGATGAGCAGTTCTTC.

This chain uses TRBV7-8 with TRBJ1-4, with D possibly matching TRBD1 (5 bases). From germline, CDR1 is SGHVS and CDR2 FQNEAQ. Trimming cost V 1 base and J 0 bases, with 18 bases left between them. This CDR3 comprises 19 residues. The CDR3 sequence is CASSLGHGTYLSTNEKLFF. CDR3 nucleotide sequence: TGTGCCAGCAGCTTAGGTCACGGGACCTACCTATCAACTAATGAAAAACTGTTTTTT.

The chain combines TRBV7-2 with TRBJ2-5, with D possibly being TRBD1 (6 bases). Per germline, CDR1 SGHTA and CDR2 FQGNSA. The CDR3 is 17 residues long. V gave up 2 bases and J gave up 5 bases, with 21 bases separating them. The CDR3: CASSLSLGATGMETQYF. In DNA form, the CDR3 reads TGTGCCAGCAGCTTATCTTTGGGGGCTACTGGGATGGAGACCCAGTACTTC.